This TCR beta chain emerged from a study of beta chain features in type 1 diabetes. Whole-study context: Age, gender, cell numbers and subset yield matched between patients and controls.

Reverse transcription of all isolated RNA meant that expressed TCRB transcripts were sequenced. Repertoires were generated with immunoSEQ multiplex PCR, while TCRdb's copy carries only in-frame clones and drops some. The sample includes 100,000 to 150,000 clones, around 10% of them seen just once. V was clipped by 0 bases and J by 3 bases; unmatched bases: 5. The CDR3 consists of 15 residues. Germline V gives CDR1 SGDLS, CDR2 YYNGEE. To note about this clone: The antigen is undetermined.

Study-wide results and limits: Shortening of TCRB CDR3s, moderate but significant, appeared in all four CD4+ subsets of Type 1 diabetes patients. Compared with healthy donors, patients appeared to share more similar naive, central memory and regulatory TCRB repertoires.

Central memory, naive, regulatory and stem cell-like memory CD4+ cells were sorted by CD45RO/CCR7/CD25/CD127/CD95/CD27. This receptor was taken from a young man with type 1 diabetes. The chain joins TRBV9 to TRBJ1-2; 7 nucleotides match TRBD1. The sequenced sample was central memory CD4+ T cells from blood. In DNA form, the CDR3 reads TGTGCCAGCAGCGTAGGACAGGGCCGGGACTATGGCTACACCTTC. It yields the protein CASSVGQGRDYGYTF.